Each of the 10 T cell receptor beta chains below was sequenced from the same sample in a study of T-cell reconstitution after alpha-beta-depleted transplantation in children. Using unique molecular identifiers, the investigators prepared the TCRbeta library. TCRdb redid the calling of the PCR reads with MiXCR, one entry per CDR3 protein. The data contain around 270,000 distinct CDR3 sequences, over 9% of them seen just once; the ten biggest clones take up around 7.5%. The sequencing used PBMCs, collected before TCRalphabeta/CD19-depleted stem cell transplant. These TCRs come from a boy in the first two years of life with acute myeloid leukemia, due to receive a stem cell transplant.

This clonotype was counted many times. This chain joins TRBV6-1 and TRBJ1-4; perhaps TRBD1 as D (5 bases). Trimming stripped 6 bases from V and 8 bases from J, with 13 bases between. The CDR3 has 13 residues. Germline lookup yields CDR1 MNHNS and CDR2 SASEGT. CDR3 sequence reads: CASSTSRGEKLFF. The CDR3 region has the DNA TGTGCCAGCAGCACGTCCCGGGGGGAAAAACTGTTTTTT.

The V call is TRBV12-5, the J call TRBJ1-2, with 9 nucleotides matching TRBD1. CDR3 length: 14 residues. Trimming removed 3 bases from V and 4 bases from J; junction bases left unmatched: 3. From germline, CDR1 is LGHNT and CDR2 FRNRAP. The CDR3 here is CASGFEGQGYGYTF. CDR3 DNA: TGTGCTAGTGGTTTCGAGGGACAGGGCTATGGCTACACCTTC.

As concerns this clonotype: A clone one base away is much larger, so this may be a read error. The chain recombines TRBV11-2 with TRBJ2-1; 12 nucleotides align to TRBD2. The CDR3 extends over 21 amino acids. From germline, CDR1 is SGHAT and CDR2 FQNNGV. The J segment lost 5 bases and the V segment lost 4 bases, leaving 21 bases of the junction unmatched. The DNA for the CDR3 is TGTGCCAGCAGCTCCGATAGTCCCGGGACTAGCGGGTGGTCAACCCACAATGAGCAGTTCTTC. This codes for CASSSDSPGTSGWSTHNEQFF.

This clonotype was observed many times. The chain links TRBV28 to TRBJ1-6; D might be TRBD1 (6 bases). The CDR3 has 14 residues. Trimming took off 5 bases at V and 9 bases at J, with 14 bases between the two ends. The germline gives CDR1 MDHEN, CDR2 SYDVKM. This CDR3 reads CASSPLLRGSPLHF. Written as DNA, the CDR3 is TGTGCCAGCAGTCCCCTCCTCAGGGGTTCACCCCTCCACTTT.

V gene TRBV11-2 combines with J gene TRBJ2-7; TRBD2 agrees at 9 bases. V lost 1 base to trimming and J lost 7 bases; unmatched junction nucleotides: 5. CDR3 size: 14 residues. Germline V gene sequence: CDR1 SGHAT, CDR2 FQNNGV. The CDR3 reads CASSLGLAGREQYF. DNA for the CDR3: TGTGCCAGCAGCTTAGGGCTAGCGGGAAGGGAGCAGTACTTC. Combining the CDR3 with reference TRBV11-2 and TRBJ2-7 gives the whole variable domain EAGVAQSPRYKIIEKRQSVAFWCNPISGHATLYWYQQILGQGPKLLIQFQNNGVVDDSQLPKDRFSAERLKGVDSTLKIQPAKLEDSAVYLCASSLGLAGREQYFGPGTRLTVT.

The J gene is TRBJ2-5, the V gene TRBV7-2; 14 nucleotides line up with TRBD2. This CDR3 contains 17 residues. The V segment lost 6 bases and the J segment 4 bases; nucleotides outside the gene matches: 10. From germline, CDR1 is SGHTA and CDR2 FQGNSA. The CDR3 bases are TGTGCCAGCAGACTCGGACTAGCGGGGGGTTCGGGAGAGACCCAGTACTTC. Translation gives CASRLGLAGGSGETQYF.

This clonotype was seen ten or more times. The chain is built from TRBV11-2 and TRBJ2-7; 8 bases align to TRBD2. The V gene end was trimmed by 5 bases and the J gene end by 1 base; junction bases not matched to a gene: 4. The germline V gene has CDR1 SGHAT and CDR2 FQNNGV. CDR3 length: 14 amino acids. The CDR3 sequence is CASSRAGESYEQYF. The CDR3 bases are TGTGCCAGCAGCCGAGCGGGAGAGTCCTACGAGCAGTACTTC. The whole variable domain, filled in from reference TRBV11-2 and TRBJ2-7, reads EAGVAQSPRYKIIEKRQSVAFWCNPISGHATLYWYQQILGQGPKLLIQFQNNGVVDDSQLPKDRFSAERLKGVDSTLKIQPAKLEDSAVYLCASSRAGESYEQYFGPGTRLTVT.

This clonotype was counted between two and nine times. The chain links TRBV20-1 to TRBJ2-1; 7 bases line up with TRBD2. With V trimmed by 7 bases and J by 4 bases, 7 bases remained unmatched. Per the germline V gene, CDR1 is DFQATT and CDR2 is SNEGSKA (reference sequence). CDR3 length: 13 residues. The CDR3 here is CSVQRGLYNEQFF. For the CDR3, the DNA is TGCAGTGTTCAGCGGGGACTGTACAATGAGCAGTTCTTC.

This clonotype was seen at least ten times. V gene TRBV20-1 combines with J gene TRBJ2-7; 7 bases are shared with TRBD2. The germline V gene has CDR1 DFQATT and CDR2 SNEGSKA (reference sequence). The length of the CDR3 is 15 residues. V was pared by 1 base and J by 2 bases, with 8 bases of the junction left unmatched. CDR3 nucleotide sequence: TGCAGTGCTAGAGCTATGGCAGGGAGGGCCTACGAGCAGTACTTC. It is translated as CSARAMAGRAYEQYF.

A few counts support this clonotype. CDR3: CSARDSRDRYNEQFF. CDR3 in DNA: TGCAGTGCTAGAGATTCGCGGGACCGCTACAATGAGCAGTTCTTC. The chain uses TRBV20-1 and TRBJ2-1; the D gene is possibly TRBD2 (6 bases). CDR1 is DFQATT and CDR2 is SNEGSKA in the germline V gene (reference sequence). This CDR3 region has 15 residues. V was cut by 0 bases and J by 3 bases, with 12 bases left in between.